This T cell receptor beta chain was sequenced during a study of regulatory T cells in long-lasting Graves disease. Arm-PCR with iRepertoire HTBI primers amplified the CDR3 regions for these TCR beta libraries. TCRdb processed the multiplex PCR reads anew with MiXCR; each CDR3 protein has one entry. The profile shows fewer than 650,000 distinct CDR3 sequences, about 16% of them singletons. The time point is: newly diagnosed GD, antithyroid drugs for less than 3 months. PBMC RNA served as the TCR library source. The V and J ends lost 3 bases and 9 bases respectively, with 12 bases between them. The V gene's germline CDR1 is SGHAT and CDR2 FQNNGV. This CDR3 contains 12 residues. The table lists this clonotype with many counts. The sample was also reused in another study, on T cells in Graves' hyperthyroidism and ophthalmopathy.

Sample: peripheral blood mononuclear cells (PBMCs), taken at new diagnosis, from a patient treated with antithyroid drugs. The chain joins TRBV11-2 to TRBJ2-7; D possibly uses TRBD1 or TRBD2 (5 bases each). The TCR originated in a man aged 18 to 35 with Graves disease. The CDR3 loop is CASSFEGKGQYF. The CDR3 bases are TGTGCCAGCAGCTTTGAGGGGAAGGGGCAGTACTTC.